This TCR beta chain was identified during a study of CD8+ T cells in alopecia areata. Study-wide results and limits: Normal skin contains resident alphabeta T cells, and these are also sequenced in scalp samples. Mouse data revealed clearer TCR sharing than patient data did, a gap possibly tied to HLA.

Following extraction, RNA underwent reverse transcription to cDNA, which served as the sequencing template. Measured with immunoSEQ multiplex PCR; TCRdb has only the in-frame clones, and not every one. The sample carries fewer than 250,000 clones, 50% to 70% recorded once. Regarding this clone: As yet, its antigen is unknown.

The length of the CDR3 is 14 residues. The V gene's germline CDR1 is MNHEY and CDR2 SVGAGI. Trimming removed 0 bases from V and 4 bases from J, with 10 bases in between. The genes are TRBV6-5 and TRBJ2-7, with unresolved D. The sequence was obtained from a human donor with alopecia areata. The sample consisted of CD4+ T cells sorted from blood, taken at week 0. CDR3 bases: TGTGCCAGCAGTTACTCGATACCAGCGTACGAGCAGTACTTC. This codes for CASSYSIPAYEQYF.